One sample yielded the 30 T cell receptor beta chains listed below, sequenced in a study of technical replicates of blood from a few donors. Sequenced by immunoSEQ multiplex PCR; TCRdb stores in-frame clones only, minus some. The sample yields around 15,000 clones, 70% to 85% seen once. The sequenced sample consisted of PBMCs. These receptors all come from a human donor in good health. Some clones in this sample may be carry-over from other donors' samples.

The rearrangement links TRBV19 to TRBJ1-5; D is unresolved. With 1 base removed from V and 4 bases from J, the gap between germline ends came to 5 bases. This CDR3 contains 13 residues. CDR1 and CDR2 (germline): LNHDA, SQIVND (reference sequence). The CDR3 nucleotides are TGTGCCAGTAGTATAGCCCGTAATCAGCCCCAGCATTTT. Protein sequence: CASSIARNQPQHF.

J is TRBJ2-1 and V is TRBV11-2, with TRBD2 as a possible D gene (5 bases). CDR3 length: 12 residues. Germline-derived CDR1 and CDR2 are SGHAT and FQNNGV. The V gene lost 6 bases and the J gene lost 4 bases, with 7 bases spanning the gap. The DNA of the CDR3 is TGTGCCAGCAGGTCGGGATACAATGAGCAGTTCTTC. This gives the protein CASRSGYNEQFF.

V usage is TRBV27 and J usage is TRBJ1-1; D not resolved. The CDR3 runs 13 residues. The germline V and J ends were trimmed by 6 bases and 0 bases, with 8 bases remaining between them. Germline-derived CDR1 and CDR2 are MNHEY and SMNVEV (reference sequence). CDR3 loop: CASRPHMNTEAFF. The CDR3 nucleotides are TGTGCCAGCAGGCCCCACATGAACACTGAAGCTTTCTTT.

The rearrangement links TRBV6-6 to TRBJ1-5; the D is unclear. Trimming removed 0 bases at V and 0 bases at J, with 9 bases between. Germline loops: CDR1 MNHNY, CDR2 SVGAGI (reference sequence). The CDR3 runs to 16 residues. The CDR3 loop is CASSYSIGGSNQPQHF. CDR3 DNA sequence: TGTGCCAGCAGTTACTCGATCGGAGGTAGCAATCAGCCCCAGCATTTT.

V is TRBV18 and J is TRBJ2-1; D is perhaps TRBD1 (5 bases). Germline-derived CDR1 and CDR2 are KGHSH and LQKENI. This CDR3 contains 14 residues. The V and J ends lost 3 bases and 0 bases respectively, with 6 bases between them. The CDR3: CASSPDISYNEQFF. The CDR3 nucleotides are TGTGCCAGCTCACCGGACATCTCCTACAATGAGCAGTTCTTC. Full variable domain (rest looked up from reference TRBV18 and TRBJ2-1): NAGVMQNPRHLVRRRGQEARLRCSPMKGHSHVYWYRQLPEEGLKFMVYLQKENIIDESGMPKERFSAEFPKEGPSILRIQQVVRGDSAAYFCASSPDISYNEQFFGPGTRLTVL.

The gene calls are TRBV6-5 and TRBJ2-3, with unresolved D. V was trimmed by 1 base and J by 4 bases, leaving 6 bases between them. CDR1 and CDR2 from the germline V gene are MNHEY and SVGAGI. The CDR3 spans 13 residues. CDR3 nucleotides: TGTGCCAGCAGTTACTTTAGTGCAGATACGCAGTATTTT. Its translation: CASSYFSADTQYF.

This chain uses TRBV2 with TRBJ2-2; 13 nucleotides align to TRBD2. The length of the CDR3 is 16 residues. The trim removed 5 bases at V and 5 bases at J, leaving 5 bases unmatched. CDR1 and CDR2 (germline): SNHLY, FYNNEI. This CDR3 reads CASSPRTSGSTGELFF. As DNA, the CDR3 is TGTGCCAGCAGTCCCCGGACTAGCGGGAGTACCGGGGAGCTGTTTTTT.

This chain connects TRBV7-8 to TRBJ2-1, with D maybe TRBD2 (5 bases). Germline lookup yields CDR1 SGHVS and CDR2 FQNEAQ. The V gene lost 2 bases and the J gene lost 0 bases, with 17 bases spanning the gap. The CDR3 is 18 amino acids. CDR3 protein: CASSLQGGLKSSYNEQFF. Here the CDR3 DNA reads TGTGCCAGCAGCTTACAAGGAGGATTGAAGAGCTCCTACAATGAGCAGTTCTTC.

This clone was counted a few times. The chain joins TRBV29-1 to TRBJ1-1; D ambiguous. V was pared by 2 bases and J by 0 bases, with 7 bases between. Germline loops: CDR1 SQVTM, CDR2 ANQGSEA. CDR3 length: 13 residues. CDR3 in amino acids: CSVERRLNTEAFF. The CDR3, as DNA: TGCAGCGTTGAACGCAGGCTGAACACTGAAGCTTTCTTT.

This clone has only one observation. The V call is TRBV5-1, the J call TRBJ1-1; 8 bases match TRBD1. With 2 bases clipped from V and 1 base from J, the junction kept 4 bases outside the gene matches. Per the germline V gene, CDR1 is SGHRS and CDR2 is YFSETQ. The length of the CDR3 is 15 residues. CDR3 sequence (DNA): TGCGCCAGCAGCTTCCAACAGGGGGGGAACACTGAAGCTTTCTTT. Translated: CASSFQQGGNTEAFF.

V and J are TRBV7-2 and TRBJ1-5, with a possible D match to TRBD1 (5 bases). This CDR3 contains 17 residues. Germline CDR1 SGHTA, CDR2 FQGNSA. V lost 3 bases to trimming and J lost 4 bases, with 19 bases between them. DNA for the CDR3: TGTGCCAGCAGCTTCCGGGGCCCGGGGGGAATGAATCAGCCCCAGCATTTT. Translation gives CASSFRGPGGMNQPQHF.

The chain employs TRBV18 and TRBJ1-2; D not resolved. The CDR3 has 14 residues. Trimming took 0 bases from V and 4 from J, leaving 9 bases between them. CDR1 is KGHSH, CDR2 LQKENI, per germline. CDR3 in DNA: TGTGCCAGCTCACCACCCTCCGGACTCTATGGCTACACCTTC. Translated: CASSPPSGLYGYTF.

The sample holds a few counts of this clone. The V gene is TRBV18, the J gene TRBJ1-2, with 8 bases aligning to TRBD1. CDR1 KGHSH and CDR2 LQKENI come from the germline V gene. Trimming cost V 3 bases and J 6 bases; bases outside gene matches: 6. The CDR3 has 14 amino acids. CDR3 in amino acids: CASSPATGADGYTF. In DNA form, the CDR3 reads TGTGCCAGCTCACCGGCGACAGGGGCAGATGGCTACACCTTC.

V gene TRBV27 combines with J gene TRBJ1-5, with D possibly TRBD1 on 6 matching bases. The CDR3 runs to 14 residues. Trimming pared 8 bases from V and 3 bases from J, leaving 14 bases between. Germline CDR1 MNHEY, CDR2 SMNVEV (reference sequence). The CDR3 sequence is CASGQDRYNQPQHF. CDR3 coding DNA: TGTGCCAGCGGACAAGACAGGTACAATCAGCCCCAGCATTTT.

This clone was observed a few times. This sequence joins TRBV7-7 and TRBJ1-1; the match to TRBD1 covers 7 bases. Germline assignment: CDR1 SSHAT and CDR2 FNYEAQ (reference sequence). Unmatched junction bases numbered 9, after V lost 6 bases and J lost 8 bases. The CDR3 spans 13 residues. In DNA form, the CDR3 reads TGTGCCAGCAGTCAGGGACAGACTACCGAAGCTTTCTTT. This translates into CASSQGQTTEAFF.

The rearrangement joins TRBV7-9 to TRBJ2-3; 7 nucleotides align to TRBD2. Germline CDR1 and CDR2: SEHNR and FQNEAQ (reference sequence). V lost 4 bases and J lost 0; bases outside the gene matches: 10. This CDR3 has 17 amino acids. Here the CDR3 DNA reads TGTGCCAGCAGCTCCCCTTTGCGGGGGACTAGCACAGATACGCAGTATTTT. This sequence encodes CASSSPLRGTSTDTQYF.

As DNA, the CDR3 is TGTGCCAGCAGCGGCCGGGACAGGGGGGCGGGAGGCTACACCTTC. Its translation is CASSGRDRGAGGYTF. The chain couples TRBV9 to TRBJ1-2; TRBD1 aligns across 11 bases. The germline V gene encodes CDR1 SGDLS and CDR2 YYNGEE. This CDR3 contains 15 residues. With V trimmed by 3 bases and J by 8 bases, 9 bases remained unmatched. Looking up the rest from reference TRBV9 and TRBJ1-2 gives the full variable domain: DSGVTQTPKHLITATGQRVTLRCSPRSGDLSVYWYQQSLDQGLQFLIQYYNGEERAKGNILERFSAQQFPDLHSELNLSSLELGDSALYFCASSGRDRGAGGYTFGSGTRLTVV.

The rearrangement joins TRBV18 to TRBJ2-2; D unclear. Trimming left V 5 bases short and J 1 base short, with 8 bases between. CDR1 KGHSH and CDR2 LQKENI come from the germline V gene. This CDR3 has 14 amino acids. Here the CDR3 reads CASSFTRNTGELFF. Written as DNA, the CDR3 is TGTGCCAGCTCATTTACAAGGAACACCGGGGAGCTGTTTTTT.

The chain has TRBV6-4 and TRBJ2-1, with TRBD1 as a possible D gene (5 bases). V lost 3 bases to trimming and J lost 0 bases, with 15 bases between them. This CDR3 spans 17 amino acids. Germline V gene sequence: CDR1 MRHNA, CDR2 SNTAGT. For the CDR3, the DNA is TGTGCCAGCAGTGAAGAGGCAGGGTCGAGCTCCTACAATGAGCAGTTCTTC. Translated: CASSEEAGSSSYNEQFF.

CDR3 sequence: CASSPSTANTEAFF. The CDR3 DNA reads as TGTGCCAGCTCACCCTCGACAGCGAACACTGAAGCTTTCTTT. This rearrangement joins TRBV18 to TRBJ1-1, with D perhaps matching TRBD1 (5 bases). Germline values: CDR1 KGHSH, CDR2 LQKENI. With 3 bases removed from V and 1 base from J, the gap between germline ends came to 9 bases. This CDR3 region has 14 residues. The full variable domain, in which reference TRBV18 and TRBJ1-1 provide the parts outside the CDR3, is NAGVMQNPRHLVRRRGQEARLRCSPMKGHSHVYWYRQLPEEGLKFMVYLQKENIIDESGMPKERFSAEFPKEGPSILRIQQVVRGDSAAYFCASSPSTANTEAFFGQGTRLTVV.

The chain's CDR3 is CASTIRGEQFF. The CDR3 DNA sequence: TGTGCCAGCACCATAAGGGGCGAGCAGTTCTTC. The V and J genes are TRBV28 and TRBJ2-1, with D possibly matching TRBD1 (5 bases). The V end lost 7 bases, the J end lost 10 bases, and 11 bases lay between the germline ends. Germline CDR1 is MDHEN and CDR2 is SYDVKM. The CDR3 spans 11 residues.

The J gene is TRBJ2-3, the V gene TRBV5-1, with 7 bases fitting TRBD1. Trimming at V came to 4 bases and at J to 0 bases, leaving 5 bases not matched to a gene. CDR1 and CDR2 from the germline V gene are SGHRS and YFSETQ. CDR3 length: 15 amino acids. The CDR3: CASSGGQTSTDTQYF. CDR3 nucleotide sequence: TGCGCCAGCAGCGGGGGACAGACTAGCACAGATACGCAGTATTTT.

V gene TRBV30 combines with J gene TRBJ1-4; D remains ambiguous. Trimming left V 4 bases short and J 8 bases short, with 14 bases between. In germline, CDR1 is GTSNPN, CDR2 SVGIG (reference sequence). The CDR3 consists of 13 residues. CDR3 protein: CAWKGGGVEKLFF. CDR3 DNA: TGTGCCTGGAAAGGAGGAGGCGTGGAAAAACTGTTTTTT.

This clone turned up a few times. The rearrangement uses TRBV7-6 and TRBJ2-2; 7 nucleotides agree with TRBD2. This CDR3 contains 15 residues. The V gene end was trimmed by 4 bases and the J gene end by 1 base; junction bases not matched to a gene: 3. The V gene's germline CDR1 is SGHVS and CDR2 FNYEAQ. CDR3 nucleotides: TGTGCCAGCAGCTGGAGCGGGAAGAACACCGGGGAGCTGTTTTTT. It codes for CASSWSGKNTGELFF.

J is TRBJ2-3 and V is TRBV12-5; TRBD2 agrees at 12 bases. With V trimmed by 0 bases and J by 0 bases, 7 bases remained unmatched. Germline assignment: CDR1 LGHNT and CDR2 FRNRAP. This CDR3 comprises 19 residues. DNA of the CDR3: TGTGCTAGTGGTTTGGTACTAGGACTAGCGGGACCCAGCACAGATACGCAGTATTTT. Its protein product is CASGLVLGLAGPSTDTQYF. Full variable domain (remainder filled in from reference TRBV12-5 and TRBJ2-3): DARVTQTPRHKVTEMGQEVTMRCQPILGHNTVFWYRQTMMQGLELLAYFRNRAPLDDSGMPKDRFSAEMPDATLATLKIQPSEPRDSAVYFCASGLVLGLAGPSTDTQYFGPGTRLTVL.

The V and J genes are TRBV7-6 and TRBJ2-6, with D tentatively TRBD2 (6 bases). Germline CDR1 SGHVS, CDR2 FNYEAQ. V was cut by 5 bases and J by 0 bases, with 23 bases left in between. The length of the CDR3 is 20 residues. CDR3 sequence (DNA): TGTGCCAGCAGCCCAACGGCTCTTGCGGGAAAAAGCTCTGGGGCCAACGTCCTGACTTTC. This sequence encodes CASSPTALAGKSSGANVLTF.

The chain has TRBV30 and TRBJ2-1; 7 bases match TRBD2. V was clipped by 5 bases and J by 1 base; unmatched bases: 5. Per the germline V gene, CDR1 is GTSNPN and CDR2 is SVGIG (reference sequence). The CDR3 has 14 residues. The CDR3 coding sequence is TGTGCCTGGGACCGACTAGCATCCTACAATGAGCAGTTCTTC. This translates into CAWDRLASYNEQFF.

The chain links TRBV4-2 to TRBJ2-1; D perhaps matches TRBD2 (6 bases). This CDR3 is 13 amino acids long. V gave up 4 bases and J gave up 8 bases, with 12 bases separating them. Per the germline V gene, CDR1 is LGHNA and CDR2 is YNFKEQ. CDR3 in amino acids: CASSPGTLDEQFF. The CDR3 DNA is TGTGCCAGCAGCCCTGGGACTCTCGATGAGCAGTTCTTC.

The chain links TRBV29-1 to TRBJ2-5, with a possible D match to TRBD2 (6 bases). V was trimmed by 6 bases and J by 2 bases, leaving 22 bases between them. This CDR3 comprises 16 residues. Germline V gene sequence: CDR1 SQVTM, CDR2 ANQGSEA. In nucleotides, the CDR3 is TGCAGCGTCGCCCCCGTTGTCGGCGCGGGGCAAGAGACCCAGTACTTC. Protein: CSVAPVVGAGQETQYF.

The rearrangement links TRBV5-1 to TRBJ2-3, with TRBD2 identical over 8 bases. This CDR3 comprises 17 residues. V lost 0 bases, J lost 4 bases, and 10 bases stayed unmatched. The germline V gene has CDR1 SGHRS and CDR2 YFSETQ. The CDR3 sequence is CASSLELGGGTADTQYF. The CDR3 bases are TGCGCCAGCAGCTTGGAGCTAGGCGGGGGGACTGCAGATACGCAGTATTTT.